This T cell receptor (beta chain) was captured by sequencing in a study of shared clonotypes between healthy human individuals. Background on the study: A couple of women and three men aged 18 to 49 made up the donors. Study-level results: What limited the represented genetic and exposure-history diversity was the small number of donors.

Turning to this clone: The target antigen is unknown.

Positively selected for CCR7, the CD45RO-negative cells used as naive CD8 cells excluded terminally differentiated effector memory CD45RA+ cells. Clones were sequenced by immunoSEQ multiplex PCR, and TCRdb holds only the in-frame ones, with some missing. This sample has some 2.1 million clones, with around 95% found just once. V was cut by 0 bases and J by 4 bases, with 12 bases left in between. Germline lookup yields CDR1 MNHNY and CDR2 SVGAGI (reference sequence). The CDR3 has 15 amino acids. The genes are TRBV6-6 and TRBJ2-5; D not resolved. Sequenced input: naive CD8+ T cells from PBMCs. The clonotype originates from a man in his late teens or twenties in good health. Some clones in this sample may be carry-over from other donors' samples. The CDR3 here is CASSYSNGSPETQYF. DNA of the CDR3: TGTGCCAGCAGTTACTCGAACGGGTCTCCAGAGACCCAGTACTTC.